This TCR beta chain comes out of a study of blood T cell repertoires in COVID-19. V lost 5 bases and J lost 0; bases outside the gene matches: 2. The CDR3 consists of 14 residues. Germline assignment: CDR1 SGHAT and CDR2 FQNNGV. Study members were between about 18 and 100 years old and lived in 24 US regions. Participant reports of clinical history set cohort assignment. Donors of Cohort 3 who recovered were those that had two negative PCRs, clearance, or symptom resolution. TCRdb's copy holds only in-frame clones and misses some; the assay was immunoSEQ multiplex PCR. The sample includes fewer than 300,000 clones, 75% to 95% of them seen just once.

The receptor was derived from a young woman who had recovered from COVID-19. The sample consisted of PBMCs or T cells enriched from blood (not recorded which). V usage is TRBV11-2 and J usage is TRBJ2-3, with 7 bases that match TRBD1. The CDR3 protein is CASSTGQSTDTQYF. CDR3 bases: TGTGCCAGCAGCACGGGACAGAGCACAGATACGCAGTATTTT.